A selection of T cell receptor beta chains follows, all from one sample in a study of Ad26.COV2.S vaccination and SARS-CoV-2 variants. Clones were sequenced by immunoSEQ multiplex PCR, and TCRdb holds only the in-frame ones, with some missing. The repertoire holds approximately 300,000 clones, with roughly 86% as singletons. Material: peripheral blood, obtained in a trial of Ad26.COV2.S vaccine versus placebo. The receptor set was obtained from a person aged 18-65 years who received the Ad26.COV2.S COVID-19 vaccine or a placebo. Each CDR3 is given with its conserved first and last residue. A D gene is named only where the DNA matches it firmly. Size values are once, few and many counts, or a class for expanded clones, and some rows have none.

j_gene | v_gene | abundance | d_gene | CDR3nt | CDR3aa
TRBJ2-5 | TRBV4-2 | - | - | TGTGCCAGCAGCCAAGAACGGTCAGCGAGGGAGACCCAGTACTTC | CASSQERSARETQYF
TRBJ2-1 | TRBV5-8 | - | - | TGTGCCAGCAGCTTGGCCTGGGACTTTATTTCCAATGAGCAGTTCTTC | CASSLAWDFISNEQFF
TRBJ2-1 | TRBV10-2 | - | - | TGCGCCAGCAGTGAGTCCGACCCCTCCTACAATGAGCAGTTCTTC | CASSESDPSYNEQFF
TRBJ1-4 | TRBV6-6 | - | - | TGTGCCAGCAGTTTAGGGACAAAAGTTAATGAAAAACTGTTTTTT | CASSLGTKVNEKLFF
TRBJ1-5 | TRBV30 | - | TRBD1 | TGTGCCTGGAGGACTGGGACAGCGAATCAGCCCCAGCATTTT | CAWRTGTANQPQHF
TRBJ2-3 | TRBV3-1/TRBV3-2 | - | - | TGTGCCAGCAGCCAAGATAGTAAGGATACGCAGTATTTT | CASSQDSKDTQYF
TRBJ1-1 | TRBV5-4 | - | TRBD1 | TGTGCCAGCACCACCGTCGGGACAGGGGGCACGGTTGAAGCTTTCTTT | CASTTVGTGGTVEAFF
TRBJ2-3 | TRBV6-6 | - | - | TGTGCCAGCAGTTACGGGCAGGCCCGGAATACGCAGTATTTT | CASSYGQARNTQYF
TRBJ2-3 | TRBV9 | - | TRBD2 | TGTGCCAGCAGCGTCGCCGGCCTAGCGGGGGGCACAGATACGCAGTATTTT | CASSVAGLAGGTDTQYF
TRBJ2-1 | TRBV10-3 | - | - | TGTGCCATCAGTGAGTCGGCGGGGCAGAACAATGAGCAGTTCTTC | CAISESAGQNNEQFF
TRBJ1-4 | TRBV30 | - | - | TGTGCCTGGAGTGTCGATCCTAAAGAAAAACTGTTTTTT | CAWSVDPKEKLFF
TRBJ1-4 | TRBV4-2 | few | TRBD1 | TGTGCCAGCAGCCAACAAACGAGGACAGGGAATGAAAAACTGTTTTTT | CASSQQTRTGNEKLFF
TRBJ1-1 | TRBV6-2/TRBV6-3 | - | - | TGTGCCAGCAGCCACCAGCCGTTAGGAATTATGAACACTGAAGCTTTCTTT | CASSHQPLGIMNTEAFF
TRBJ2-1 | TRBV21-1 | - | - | TGTGCCAGCAGCAAAGGGTTCGGGACAGCTTCCTACAATGAGCAGTTCTTC | CASSKGFGTASYNEQFF
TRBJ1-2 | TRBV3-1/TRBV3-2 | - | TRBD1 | TGTGCCAGCAGCCAGTTTGGACAGGCCGGACTCTATGGCTACACCTTC | CASSQFGQAGLYGYTF
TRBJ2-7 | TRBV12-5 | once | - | TGTGCTAGTGCGCCCGGGACATCCTCCTACGAGCAGTACTTC | CASAPGTSSYEQYF
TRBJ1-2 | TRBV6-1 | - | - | TGTGCCAGCAGTGACCCGGGACAATCGGCCGGCTACACCTTC | CASSDPGQSAGYTF
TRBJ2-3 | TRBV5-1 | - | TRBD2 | TGCGCCAGCAGCTTAGGACTAGCGGGGGGGCCGGATACGCAGTATTTT | CASSLGLAGGPDTQYF
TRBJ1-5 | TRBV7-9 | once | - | TGTGCCAGCAGCTTAGCAGGTTACAATCAGCCCCAGCATTTT | CASSLAGYNQPQHF
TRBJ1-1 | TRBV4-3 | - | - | TGCGCCAGCAGCCAAGACGCACGGGCCGGGGCTTTCTTT | CASSQDARAGAFF
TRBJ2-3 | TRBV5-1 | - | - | TGCGCCAGCAGCTACAGGGAAGGGGCAGATACGCAGTATTTT | CASSYREGADTQYF
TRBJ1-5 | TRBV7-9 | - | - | TGTGCCAGCAGCTCCGGATGGGGAGGGGGGGGCAATCAGCCCCAGCATTTT | CASSSGWGGGGNQPQHF
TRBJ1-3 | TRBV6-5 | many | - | TGTGCCAGCAGAACTGATATTGGAAACACCATATATTTT | CASRTDIGNTIYF
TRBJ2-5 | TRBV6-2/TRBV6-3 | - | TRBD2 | TGTGCCAGCAGTTACTCGGTCCTAGCGGGGGACCTTCAAGAGACCCAGTACTTC | CASSYSVLAGDLQETQYF
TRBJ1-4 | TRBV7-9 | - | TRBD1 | TGTGCCAGCATCCCCGCGACAGGGAATGAAAAACTGTTTTTT | CASIPATGNEKLFF
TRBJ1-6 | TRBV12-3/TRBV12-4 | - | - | TGTGCCAGCAGTTTTCAGGGCGATTCACCCCTCCACTTT | CASSFQGDSPLHF
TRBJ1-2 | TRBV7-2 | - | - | TGTGCCAGCAGCCCGGGACATAACTATGGCTACACCTTC | CASSPGHNYGYTF
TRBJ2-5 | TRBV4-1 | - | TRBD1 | TGCGCCAGCAGGGACGGACAGGGGGGAGAGACCCAGTACTTC | CASRDGQGGETQYF
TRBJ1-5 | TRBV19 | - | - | TGTGCCAGTAGAGGACAGAGGAGGAATAGCAATCAGCCCCAGCATTTT | CASRGQRRNSNQPQHF
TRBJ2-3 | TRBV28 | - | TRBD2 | TGTGCCAGCAGTTCCCCCGGGACTACCTTCACAGATACGCAGTATTTT | CASSSPGTTFTDTQYF
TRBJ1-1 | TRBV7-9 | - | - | TGTGCCAGCAGCTCTTACCCGACAGCGAACACTGAAGCTTTCTTT | CASSSYPTANTEAFF
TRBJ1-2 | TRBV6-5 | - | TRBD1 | TGTGCCAGCAGCTCCTTGACAGGGAGAGGGTATGGCTACACCTTC | CASSSLTGRGYGYTF
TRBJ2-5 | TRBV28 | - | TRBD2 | TGTGCCAGCAGTTTAGTCAGCGGGGGGTTTCGGGAAGAGACCCAGTACTTC | CASSLVSGGFREETQYF
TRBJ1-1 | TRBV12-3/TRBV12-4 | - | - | TGTGCCAGCATGCTGAACACTGAAGCTTTCTTT | CASMLNTEAFF
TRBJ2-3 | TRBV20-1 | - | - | TGCAGTGCTAGTCCCCGGGATACGCAGTATTTT | CSASPRDTQYF
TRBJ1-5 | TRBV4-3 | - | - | TGCGCCAGCAGCCGCTCCTTGGAACAGCCCCAGCATTTT | CASSRSLEQPQHF
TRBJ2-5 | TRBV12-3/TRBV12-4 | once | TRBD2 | TGTGCCAGCAGTCGGGAGGGGGAGACCCAGTACTTC | CASSREGETQYF
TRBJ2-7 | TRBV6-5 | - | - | TGTGCCAGCAGCTCCACCTCCCGCCTTCCCTACGAGCAGTACTTC | CASSSTSRLPYEQYF
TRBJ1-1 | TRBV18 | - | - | TGTGCCAGCTCACCAATGAACACTGAAGCTTTCTTT | CASSPMNTEAFF
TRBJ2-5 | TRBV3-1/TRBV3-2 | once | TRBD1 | TGTGCCAGCAGCCAATCTCGGACAGGGGGCGTCGGAGAGACCCAGTACTTC | CASSQSRTGGVGETQYF
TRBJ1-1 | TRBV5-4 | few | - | TGTGCCAGCAGCTTGGTATCAGGGGCGGCCACTGAAGCTTTCTTT | CASSLVSGAATEAFF
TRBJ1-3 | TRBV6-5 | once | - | TGTGCCAGCAGTTCTACCCACTCTGGAAACACCATATATTTT | CASSSTHSGNTIYF
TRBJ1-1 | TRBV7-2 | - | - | TGTGCCAGCAGCTTAAGGATGTGGGGGGGCGCTAATATCTACACTGAAGCTTTCTTT | CASSLRMWGGANIYTEAFF
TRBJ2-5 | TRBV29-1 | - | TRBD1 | TGCAGCGCCGACAGGGGATTGCGAGAGACCCAGTACTTC | CSADRGLRETQYF
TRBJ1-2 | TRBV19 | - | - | TGTGCCAGTAGTATTGGCGAACCCTATGGCTACACCTTC | CASSIGEPYGYTF
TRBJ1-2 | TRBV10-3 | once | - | TGTGCCATCAGTGTAGGCCCTAACTATGGCTACACCTTC | CAISVGPNYGYTF
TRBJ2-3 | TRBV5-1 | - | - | TGCGCCAGCAGCACCTCGGTAAACCGTGGCACAGATACGCAGTATTTT | CASSTSVNRGTDTQYF
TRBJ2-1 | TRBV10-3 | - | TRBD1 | TGTGCCACCAGGACAGGGAGGTACAATGAGCAGTTCTTC | CATRTGRYNEQFF
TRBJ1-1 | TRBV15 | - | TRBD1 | TGTGCCACCAGCAGGCGACAGGGTGAAGCTTTCTTT | CATSRRQGEAFF
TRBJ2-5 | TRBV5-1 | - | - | TGCGCCAGCAGCCCAGGGGCTGAAGAGACCCAGTACTTC | CASSPGAEETQYF
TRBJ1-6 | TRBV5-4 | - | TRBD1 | TGTGCCAGCAGCAGGGCCAACAGGGGAGGCAATTCACCCCTCCACTTT | CASSRANRGGNSPLHF
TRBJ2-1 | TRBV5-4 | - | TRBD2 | TGTGCCAGCAGCCAGGGACTAGCGGGGACGGGTGAGCAGTTCTTC | CASSQGLAGTGEQFF
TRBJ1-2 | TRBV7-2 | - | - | TGTGCCAGCAGCCCCTCCGGGGGTTTTGACTATGGCTACACCTTC | CASSPSGGFDYGYTF
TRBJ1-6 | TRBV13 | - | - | TGTGCCAGCAGCTTAGGCCTCGGCAGGGGCAATTCACCCCTCCACTTT | CASSLGLGRGNSPLHF
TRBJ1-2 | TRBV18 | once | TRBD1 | TGTGCCAGCTCACCACAGGGGGCGGGCGGCTACACCTTC | CASSPQGAGGYTF
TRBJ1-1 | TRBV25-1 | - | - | TGTGCCAGCAGTGATATTGGGAACACTGAAGCTTTCTTT | CASSDIGNTEAFF